What follows are 19 T cell receptor beta chains derived from one specimen sequenced in a study of CD4 T cells in relation to SARS-CoV-2 and coronaviruses (dated by TCRdb to about 2021). No antigen has been assigned to these receptors. Library creation used the immunoSEQ multiplex PCR assay. The source is immuneACCESS, and TCRdb retained only in-frame sequences with V and J called. Part of the clones is not carried over; for the studies checked, unresolved V genes explain less than half of this, and the remainder is unexplained. The sample table shows approximately 41,000 clones, and approximately 80% are seen once. Jointly, the top ten make up 1% to 1.5% of the sample. The sample consisted of naive CD4+ T cells from PBMCs, cultured in vitro. Per the publication, the cell subset or site label means: naive CD4+ T cells isolated by negative enrichment. All receptors derive from an adult with COVID-19.

This rearrangement joins TRBV9 to TRBJ1-6; 9 bases line up with TRBD1. The CDR3 loop spans 15 amino acids. Germline CDR1 reads SGDLS; CDR2 reads YYNGEE. Germline trimming cut 3 bases from V and 10 bases from J; bases unmatched to any gene: 8. CDR3 nucleotides: TGTGCCAGCAGCGACCGTACAGGGGGCGAGTCACCCCTCCACTTT. Translation: CASSDRTGGESPLHF.

This clone was detected once. The chain is built from TRBV30 and TRBJ2-3, with D perhaps TRBD2 (6 bases). This CDR3 region has 12 residues. Germline CDR1 is GTSNPN and CDR2 is SVGIG (reference sequence). The V and J ends lost 8 bases and 7 bases respectively, with 16 bases between them. CDR3 region: CAGGRGLHTQYF. In DNA, the CDR3 is TGTGCCGGAGGGAGAGGCTTGCATACGCAGTATTTT.

The rearrangement uses TRBV30 and TRBJ2-5, with D possibly being TRBD1 (6 bases). The CDR3 covers 13 residues. The germline V gene has CDR1 GTSNPN and CDR2 SVGIG (reference sequence). Trimming removed 4 bases at V and 4 bases at J, with 13 bases between. CDR3: CAWKQGSRETQYF. The CDR3, as DNA: TGTGCCTGGAAACAGGGCTCCCGAGAGACCCAGTACTTC.

The chain uses TRBV7-8 and TRBJ1-2; D uncertain. This CDR3 has 13 residues. In germline, CDR1 is SGHVS, CDR2 FQNEAQ. V lost 5 bases and J lost 8, with 15 bases in between. DNA of the CDR3: TGTGCCAGCAGCCGCCGGGCCCTTTGGGGCTACACCTTC. It codes for CASSRRALWGYTF.

This clone appeared once. V and J are TRBV24-1 and TRBJ2-1; 7 bases line up with TRBD2. V was clipped by 2 bases and J by 0 bases; unmatched bases: 6. Per germline, CDR1 KGHDR and CDR2 SFDVKD. CDR3 length: 17 residues. CDR3 in amino acids: CATSDSPPGGSYNEQFF. CDR3 nucleotides: TGTGCCACCAGTGATTCGCCCCCGGGGGGCTCCTACAATGAGCAGTTCTTC.

V gene TRBV7-2 combines with J gene TRBJ2-7, with D hard to call. Trimming pared 3 bases from V and 5 bases from J, leaving 8 bases between. CDR1 and CDR2 from the germline V gene are SGHTA and FQGNSA. The CDR3 totals 12 residues. The CDR3 is CASSFVSHEQYF. The CDR3 DNA is TGTGCCAGCAGCTTTGTTTCCCACGAGCAGTACTTC. The full variable domain, with the rest looked up from reference TRBV7-2 and TRBJ2-7, is GAGVSQSPSNKVTEKGKDVELRCDPISGHTALYWYRQSLGQGLEFLIYFQGNSAPDKSGLPSDRFSAERTGGSVSTLTIQRTQQEDSAVYLCASSFVSHEQYFGPGTRLTVT.

This clone was observed a handful of times. The V call is TRBV3-1 (or the pseudogene TRBV3-2), the J call TRBJ2-2; 13 bases align to TRBD2. Germline loops: CDR1 LGHDT, CDR2 YNNKEL (reference sequence). J lost 1 base, V lost 4 bases, and 0 bases had no gene match. The CDR3 has 16 residues. CDR3 sequence (DNA): TGTGCCAGCAGCCGACTAGCGGGAGGGAACACCGGGGAGCTGTTTTTT. This sequence encodes CASSRLAGGNTGELFF.

The V and J genes are TRBV7-2 and TRBJ2-7; D gene uncertain. Germline CDR1 and CDR2: SGHTA and FQGNSA. With 2 bases removed from V and 5 bases from J, the gap between germline ends came to 10 bases. The CDR3 sequence is 13 residues long. The chain's CDR3 is CASSLYPENEQYF. Written as DNA, the CDR3 is TGTGCCAGCAGCTTATATCCGGAGAACGAGCAGTACTTC.

This clone appeared a single time. The rearrangement uses TRBV7-2 and TRBJ2-1; no clear D gene. Germline V CDR1 and CDR2: SGHTA, FQGNSA. The ends were cut back, 1 base at V and 0 bases at J, with 16 bases in the middle. The length of the CDR3 is 18 residues. This chain's CDR3 is CASSLVLTGISSYNEQFF. CDR3 bases: TGTGCCAGCAGCTTAGTTTTGACTGGAATAAGCTCCTACAATGAGCAGTTCTTC.

The V and J genes are TRBV18 and TRBJ2-3; 9 nucleotides agree with TRBD1. The length of the CDR3 is 14 residues. V lost 6 bases and J lost 4; bases outside the gene matches: 5. CDR1 and CDR2 (germline): KGHSH, LQKENI. The CDR3 protein is CASSGQGFADTQYF. Written as DNA, the CDR3 is TGTGCCAGCTCCGGACAGGGGTTTGCAGATACGCAGTATTTT.

The CDR3 region has the DNA TGTGCCAGCAAAGAAGGACAGGATTACGAGCAGTACTTC. Translated: CASKEGQDYEQYF. This chain links TRBV12-3 or TRBV12-4 with TRBJ2-7; TRBD1 aligns across 7 bases. The trim removed 7 bases at V and 4 bases at J, leaving 7 bases unmatched. The CDR3 runs to 13 residues.

The gene calls are TRBV5-8 and TRBJ2-7; 14 positions agree with TRBD2. The CDR3 has 17 amino acids. The germline V gene encodes CDR1 SGHTS and CDR2 YDEGEE. The V gene end was trimmed by 4 bases and the J gene end by 4 bases; junction bases not matched to a gene: 10. CDR3 bases: TGTGCCAGCAGCCCTTCCGGACTAGCGGGAGGAGGGTACGAGCAGTACTTC. Amino acid sequence: CASSPSGLAGGGYEQYF.

The gene calls are TRBV28 and TRBJ2-4; D remains ambiguous. Germline V gene data show CDR1 as MDHEN and CDR2 as SYDVKM. Trimming left V 2 bases short and J 0 bases short, with 5 bases between. This CDR3 has 14 amino acids. The CDR3 DNA reads TGTGCCAGCAGTTTACCCCCAGCCAAAAACATTCAGTACTTC. Encoded protein: CASSLPPAKNIQYF.

The chain uses TRBV27 and TRBJ2-1; possible D gene TRBD2, 7 bases. The V and J ends lost 3 bases and 15 bases respectively, with 24 bases between them. This CDR3 has 15 amino acids. Germline assignment: CDR1 MNHEY and CDR2 SMNVEV (reference sequence). The CDR3 sequence: CASSLTPGRGPIGFF. CDR3 sequence (DNA): TGTGCCAGCAGTTTGACACCGGGGCGGGGGCCGATAGGGTTCTTC.

This clone was picked up a small number of times. This chain's CDR3 is CASSFGRGSYNEQFF. The CDR3 DNA follows: TGCGCCAGCAGCTTTGGACGGGGCTCCTACAATGAGCAGTTCTTC. This chain uses TRBV5-1 with TRBJ2-1, with TRBD2 as a possible D gene (5 bases). The CDR3 covers 15 residues. V was cut by 2 bases and J by 0 bases, with 9 bases left in between. From germline, CDR1 is SGHRS and CDR2 YFSETQ.

J is TRBJ2-1 and V is TRBV28, with 9 positions matching TRBD2. This CDR3 has 15 amino acids. From germline, CDR1 is MDHEN and CDR2 SYDVKM. With 2 bases clipped from V and 6 bases from J, the junction kept 5 bases outside the gene matches. The CDR3 DNA sequence: TGTGCCAGCAGTTTAACGGGCGGGAGGGCCAATGAGCAGTTCTTC. Its translation is CASSLTGGRANEQFF.

The chain joins TRBV10-1 to TRBJ2-3; D is tentatively TRBD1 or TRBD2 (5 bases each). The V and J ends lost 10 bases and 1 base respectively, with 18 bases between them. The CDR3 runs to 15 residues. From germline, CDR1 is WNHNN and CDR2 SYGVQD (reference sequence). CDR3 bases: TGCGCCATCTCTACCCGAGGGGAAGGCACAGATACGCAGTATTTT. This gives the protein CAISTRGEGTDTQYF.

The genes are TRBV10-2 and TRBJ2-1; 7 bases agree with TRBD2. The CDR3 covers 13 residues. The V segment lost 8 bases and the J segment 8 bases; nucleotides outside the gene matches: 9. Germline V gene lookup returns CDR1 WSHSY and CDR2 SAAADI. The CDR3 loop reads CASRGSGHDEQFF. DNA for the CDR3: TGCGCCAGCCGCGGTAGCGGGCATGATGAGCAGTTCTTC.

CDR3 loop: CASSPPTGGSQPQHF. CDR3 bases: TGTGCCAGTAGTCCGCCGACAGGGGGCTCTCAGCCCCAGCATTTT. V and J are TRBV19 and TRBJ1-5; the match to TRBD1 covers 10 bases. J lost 6 bases, V lost 5 bases, and 7 bases had no gene match. The CDR3 covers 15 residues. Germline V gene data show CDR1 as LNHDA and CDR2 as SQIVND (reference sequence).